The sequence of this T cell receptor (beta chain) was determined in a study of memory CD4+ T cells and cytomegalovirus serostatus. Produced via immunoSEQ multiplex PCR; TCRdb's table is partial and in-frame only. Counted here are 60,000 to 75,000 clones, around 80% occurring once; the ten biggest clones make up roughly 0.48%. The germline V gene has CDR1 SGHRS and CDR2 YFSETQ. The CDR3 contains 14 residues. V shed 3 bases and J shed 4 bases, with 13 bases lying between them. Single viable CD3+CD4+CD8-CD45RO+ cells were sorted as the memory CD4+ T cells. J is TRBJ2-5 and V is TRBV5-1; weak D call: TRBD2 (5 bases). The clonotype originates from an adult in good health and CMV-seronegative. Some clones in this sample may be carry-over from other donors' samples. Source material: memory CD4+ T cells from blood. The CDR3 bases are TGCGCCAGCAGCTATGGGGAGACGAGAGAGACCCAGTACTTC. The encoded protein is CASSYGETRETQYF.